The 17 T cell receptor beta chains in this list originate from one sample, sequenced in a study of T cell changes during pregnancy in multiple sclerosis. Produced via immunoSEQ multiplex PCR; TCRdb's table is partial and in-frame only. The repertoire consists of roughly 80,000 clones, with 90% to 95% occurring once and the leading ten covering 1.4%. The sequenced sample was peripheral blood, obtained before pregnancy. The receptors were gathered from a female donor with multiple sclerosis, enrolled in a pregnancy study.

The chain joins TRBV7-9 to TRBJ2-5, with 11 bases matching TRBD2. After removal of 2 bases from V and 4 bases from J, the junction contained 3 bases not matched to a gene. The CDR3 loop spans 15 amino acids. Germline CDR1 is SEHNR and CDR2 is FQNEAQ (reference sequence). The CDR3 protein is CASSLLAGGSETQYF. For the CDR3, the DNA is TGTGCCAGCAGCTTACTAGCGGGGGGTTCAGAGACCCAGTACTTC.

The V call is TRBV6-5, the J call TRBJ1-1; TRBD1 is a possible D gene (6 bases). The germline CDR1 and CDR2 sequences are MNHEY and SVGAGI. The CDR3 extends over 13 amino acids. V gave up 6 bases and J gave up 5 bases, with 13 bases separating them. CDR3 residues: CASRLQGGTEAFF. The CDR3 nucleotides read TGTGCCAGCAGATTACAGGGTGGGACTGAAGCTTTCTTT.

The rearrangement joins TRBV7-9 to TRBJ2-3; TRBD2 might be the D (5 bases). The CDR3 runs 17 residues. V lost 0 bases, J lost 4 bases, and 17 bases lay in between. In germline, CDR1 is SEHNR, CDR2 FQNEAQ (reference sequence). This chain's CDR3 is CASSLANRGGSADTQYF. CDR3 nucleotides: TGTGCCAGCAGCTTAGCAAACAGAGGAGGAAGCGCAGATACGCAGTATTTT.

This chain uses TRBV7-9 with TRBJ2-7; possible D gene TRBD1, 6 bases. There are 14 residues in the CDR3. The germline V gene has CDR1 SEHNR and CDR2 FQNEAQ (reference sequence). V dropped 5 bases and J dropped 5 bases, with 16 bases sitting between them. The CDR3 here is CASSPTGTYHEQYF. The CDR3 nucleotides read TGTGCCAGCAGCCCCACCGGGACATACCACGAGCAGTACTTC. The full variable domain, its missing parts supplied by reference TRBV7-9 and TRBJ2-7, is DTGVSQNPRHKITKRGQNVTFRCDPISEHNRLYWYRQTLGQGPEFLTYFQNEAQLEKSRLLSDRFSAERPKGSFSTLEIQRTEQGDSAMYLCASSPTGTYHEQYFGPGTRLTVT.

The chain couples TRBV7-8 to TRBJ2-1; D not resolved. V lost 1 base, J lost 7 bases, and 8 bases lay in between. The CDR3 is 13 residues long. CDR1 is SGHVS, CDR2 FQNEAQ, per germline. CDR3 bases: TGTGCCAGCAGCTTAGGGCGGAATAATGAGCAGTTCTTC. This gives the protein CASSLGRNNEQFF.

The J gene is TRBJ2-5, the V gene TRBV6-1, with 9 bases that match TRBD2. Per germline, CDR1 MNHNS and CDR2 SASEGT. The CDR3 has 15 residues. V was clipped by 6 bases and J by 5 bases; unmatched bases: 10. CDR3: CASSPTSGRGETQYF. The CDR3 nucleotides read TGTGCCAGCAGCCCGACTAGCGGCCGAGGGGAGACCCAGTACTTC.

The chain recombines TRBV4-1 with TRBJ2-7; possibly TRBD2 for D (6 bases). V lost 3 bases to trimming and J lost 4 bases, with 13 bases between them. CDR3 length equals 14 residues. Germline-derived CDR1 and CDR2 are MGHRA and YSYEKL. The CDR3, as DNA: TGCGCCAGCAGCCAGCCCCTCGGGGGATACGAGCAGTACTTC. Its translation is CASSQPLGGYEQYF.

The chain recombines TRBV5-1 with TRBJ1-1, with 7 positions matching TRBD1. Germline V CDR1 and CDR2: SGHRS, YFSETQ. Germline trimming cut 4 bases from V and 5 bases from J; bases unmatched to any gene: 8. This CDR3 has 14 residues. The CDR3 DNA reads TGCGCCAGCAGCGACCGGACAGGAGGGACTGAAGCTTTCTTT. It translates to CASSDRTGGTEAFF.

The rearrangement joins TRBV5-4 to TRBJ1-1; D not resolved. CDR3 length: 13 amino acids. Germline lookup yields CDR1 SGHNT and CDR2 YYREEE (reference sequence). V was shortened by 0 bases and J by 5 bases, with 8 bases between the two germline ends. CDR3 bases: TGTGCCAGCAGCTTGGTAACCGAGACTGAAGCTTTCTTT. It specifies CASSLVTETEAFF.

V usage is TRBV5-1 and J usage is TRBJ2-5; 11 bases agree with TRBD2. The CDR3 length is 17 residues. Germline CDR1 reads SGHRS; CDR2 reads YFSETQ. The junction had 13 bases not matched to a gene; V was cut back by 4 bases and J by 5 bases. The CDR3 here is CASSQLPSGGRLETQYF. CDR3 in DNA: TGCGCCAGCAGCCAACTGCCTAGCGGGGGGCGTTTGGAGACCCAGTACTTC.

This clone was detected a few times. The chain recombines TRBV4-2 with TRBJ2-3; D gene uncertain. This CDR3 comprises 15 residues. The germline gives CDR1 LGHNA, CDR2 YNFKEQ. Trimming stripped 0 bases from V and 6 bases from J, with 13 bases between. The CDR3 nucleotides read TGTGCCAGCAGCCAAGATTTCGCAACAGTCGATACGCAGTATTTT. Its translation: CASSQDFATVDTQYF.

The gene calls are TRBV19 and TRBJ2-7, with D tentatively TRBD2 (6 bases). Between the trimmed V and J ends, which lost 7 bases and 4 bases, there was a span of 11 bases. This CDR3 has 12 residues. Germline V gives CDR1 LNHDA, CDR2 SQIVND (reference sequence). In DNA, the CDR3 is TGTGCCAGTACCGGAGGGGAATACGAGCAGTACTTC. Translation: CASTGGEYEQYF.

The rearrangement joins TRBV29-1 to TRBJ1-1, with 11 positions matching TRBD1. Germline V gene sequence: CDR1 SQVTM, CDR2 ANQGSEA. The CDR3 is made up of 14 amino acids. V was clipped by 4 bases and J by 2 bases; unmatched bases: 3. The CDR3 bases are TGCAGCGTTGGCGGGACAGGGGGTAACACTGAAGCTTTCTTT. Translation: CSVGGTGGNTEAFF.

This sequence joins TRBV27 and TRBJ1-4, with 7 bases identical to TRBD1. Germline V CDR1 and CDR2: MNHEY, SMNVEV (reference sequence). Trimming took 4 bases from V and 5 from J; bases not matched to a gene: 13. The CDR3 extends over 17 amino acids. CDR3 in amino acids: CASSWLPPGTVNEKLFF. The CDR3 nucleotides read TGTGCCAGCAGTTGGCTCCCCCCCGGGACAGTGAATGAAAAACTGTTTTTT.

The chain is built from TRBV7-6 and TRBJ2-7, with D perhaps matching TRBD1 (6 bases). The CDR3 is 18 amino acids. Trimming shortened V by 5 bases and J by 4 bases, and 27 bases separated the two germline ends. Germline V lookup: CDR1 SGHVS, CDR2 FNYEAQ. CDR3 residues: CASSPSTGVAGAHYEQYF. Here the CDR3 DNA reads TGTGCCAGCAGCCCTTCGACTGGGGTAGCAGGGGCTCATTACGAGCAGTACTTC. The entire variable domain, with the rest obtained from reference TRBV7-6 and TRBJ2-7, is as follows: GAGVSQSPRYKVTKRGQDVALRCDPISGHVSLYWYRQALGQGPEFLTYFNYEAQQDKSGLPNDRFSAERPEGSISTLTIQRTEQRDSAMYRCASSPSTGVAGAHYEQYFGPGTRLTVT.

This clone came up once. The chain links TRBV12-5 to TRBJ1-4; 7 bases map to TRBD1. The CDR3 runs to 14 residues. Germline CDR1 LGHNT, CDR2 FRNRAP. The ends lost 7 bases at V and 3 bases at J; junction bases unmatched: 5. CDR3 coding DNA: TGTGCTAGTGTCAGGGACAGCCCTAATGAAAAACTGTTTTTT. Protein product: CASVRDSPNEKLFF.

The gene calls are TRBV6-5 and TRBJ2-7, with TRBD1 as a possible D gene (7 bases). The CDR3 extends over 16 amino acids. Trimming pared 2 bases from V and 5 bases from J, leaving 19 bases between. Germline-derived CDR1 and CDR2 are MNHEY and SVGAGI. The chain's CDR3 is CASSYTPPGGINEQYF. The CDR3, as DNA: TGTGCCAGCAGTTACACCCCCCCAGGGGGGATCAACGAGCAGTACTTC.